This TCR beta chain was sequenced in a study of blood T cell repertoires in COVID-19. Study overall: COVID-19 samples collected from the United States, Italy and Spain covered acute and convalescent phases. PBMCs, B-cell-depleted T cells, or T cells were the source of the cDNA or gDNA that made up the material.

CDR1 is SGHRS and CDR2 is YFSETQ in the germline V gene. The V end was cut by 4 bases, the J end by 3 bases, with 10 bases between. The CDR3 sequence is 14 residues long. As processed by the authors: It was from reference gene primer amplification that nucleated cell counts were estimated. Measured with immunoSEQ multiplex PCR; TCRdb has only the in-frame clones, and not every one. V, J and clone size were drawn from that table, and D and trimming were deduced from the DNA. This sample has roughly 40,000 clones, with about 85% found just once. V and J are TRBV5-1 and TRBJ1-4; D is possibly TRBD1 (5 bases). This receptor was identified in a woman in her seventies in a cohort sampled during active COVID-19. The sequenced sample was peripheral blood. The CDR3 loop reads CASSQEGPNEKLFF. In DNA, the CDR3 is TGCGCCAGCAGCCAGGAGGGACCTAATGAAAAACTGTTTTTT.